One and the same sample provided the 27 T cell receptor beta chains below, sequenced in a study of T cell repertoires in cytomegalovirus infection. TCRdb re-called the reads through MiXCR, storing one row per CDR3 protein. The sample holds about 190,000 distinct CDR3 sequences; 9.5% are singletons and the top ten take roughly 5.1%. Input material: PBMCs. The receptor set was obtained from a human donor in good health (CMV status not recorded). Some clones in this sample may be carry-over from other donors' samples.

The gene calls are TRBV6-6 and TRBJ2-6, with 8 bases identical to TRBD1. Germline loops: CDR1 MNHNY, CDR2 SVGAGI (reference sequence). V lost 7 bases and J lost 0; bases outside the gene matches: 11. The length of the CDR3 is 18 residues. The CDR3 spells CASTRRTGIDSGANVLTF. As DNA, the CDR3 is TGTGCCAGCACCCGTCGGACAGGGATTGACTCTGGGGCCAACGTCCTGACTTTC.

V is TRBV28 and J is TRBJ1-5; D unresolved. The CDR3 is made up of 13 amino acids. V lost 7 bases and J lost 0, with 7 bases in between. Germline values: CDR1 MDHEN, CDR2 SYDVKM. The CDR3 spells CASKGNSNQPQHF. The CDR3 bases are TGTGCCAGCAAAGGGAATAGCAATCAGCCCCAGCATTTT.

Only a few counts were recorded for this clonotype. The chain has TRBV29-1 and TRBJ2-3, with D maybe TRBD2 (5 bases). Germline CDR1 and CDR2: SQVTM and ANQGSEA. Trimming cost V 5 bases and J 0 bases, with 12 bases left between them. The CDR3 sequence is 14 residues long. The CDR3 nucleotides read TGCAGCGTTCTGGCTAGCCTAAGCACAGATACGCAGTATTTT. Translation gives CSVLASLSTDTQYF.

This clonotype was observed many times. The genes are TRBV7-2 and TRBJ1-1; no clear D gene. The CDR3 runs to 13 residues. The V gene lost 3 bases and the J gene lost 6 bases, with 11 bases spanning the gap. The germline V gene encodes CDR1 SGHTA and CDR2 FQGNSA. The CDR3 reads CASSFLRFPEAFF. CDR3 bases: TGTGCCAGCAGCTTTCTCAGGTTTCCTGAAGCTTTCTTT.

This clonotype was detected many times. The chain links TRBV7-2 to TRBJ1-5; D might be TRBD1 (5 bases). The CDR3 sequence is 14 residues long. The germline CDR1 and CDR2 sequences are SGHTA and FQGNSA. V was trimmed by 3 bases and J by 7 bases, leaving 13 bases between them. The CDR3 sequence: CASSFPGLGQPQHF. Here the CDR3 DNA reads TGTGCCAGCAGCTTCCCAGGGCTAGGACAGCCCCAGCATTTT.

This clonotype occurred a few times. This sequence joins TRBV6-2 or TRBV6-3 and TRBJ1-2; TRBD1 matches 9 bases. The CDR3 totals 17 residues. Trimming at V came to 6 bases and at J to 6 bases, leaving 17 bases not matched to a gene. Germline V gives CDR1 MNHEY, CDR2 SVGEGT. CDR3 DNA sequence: TGTGCCAGCAGACCGTCGCTTCGGACAGGGGATTCAAATGGCTACACCTTC. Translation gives CASRPSLRTGDSNGYTF.

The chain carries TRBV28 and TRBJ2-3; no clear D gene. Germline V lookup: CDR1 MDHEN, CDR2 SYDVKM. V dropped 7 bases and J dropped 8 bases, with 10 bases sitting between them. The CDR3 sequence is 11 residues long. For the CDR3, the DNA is TGTGCCAGCACCAAAGGCGTTACGCAGTATTTT. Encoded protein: CASTKGVTQYF.

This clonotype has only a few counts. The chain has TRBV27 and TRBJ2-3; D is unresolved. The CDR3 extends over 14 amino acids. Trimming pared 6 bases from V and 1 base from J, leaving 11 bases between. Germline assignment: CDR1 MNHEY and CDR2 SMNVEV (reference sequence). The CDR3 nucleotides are TGTGCCAGCAGCGTCGGGCCCCGCACAGATACGCAGTATTTT. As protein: CASSVGPRTDTQYF.

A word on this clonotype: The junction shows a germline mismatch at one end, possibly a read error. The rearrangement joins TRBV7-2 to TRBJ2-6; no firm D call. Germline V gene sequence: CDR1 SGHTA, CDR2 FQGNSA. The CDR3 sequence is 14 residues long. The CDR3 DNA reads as TGTGCCATCAGCTTATTATCTGGGGCCAACGTCCTGACTTTC. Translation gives CAISLLSGANVLTF.

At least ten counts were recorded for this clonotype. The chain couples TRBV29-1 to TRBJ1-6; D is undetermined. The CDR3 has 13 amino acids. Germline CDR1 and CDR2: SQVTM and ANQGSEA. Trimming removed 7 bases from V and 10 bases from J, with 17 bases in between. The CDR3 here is CSAKEESNSPLHF. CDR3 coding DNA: TGCAGCGCGAAGGAGGAATCAAACTCACCCCTCCACTTT.

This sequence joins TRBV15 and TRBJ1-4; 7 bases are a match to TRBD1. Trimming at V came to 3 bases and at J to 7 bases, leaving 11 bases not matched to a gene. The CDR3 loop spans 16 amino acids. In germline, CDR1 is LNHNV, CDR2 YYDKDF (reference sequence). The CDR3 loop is CATSSHPGTVGEKLFF. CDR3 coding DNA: TGTGCCACCAGCAGCCATCCGGGGACAGTGGGTGAAAAACTGTTTTTT.

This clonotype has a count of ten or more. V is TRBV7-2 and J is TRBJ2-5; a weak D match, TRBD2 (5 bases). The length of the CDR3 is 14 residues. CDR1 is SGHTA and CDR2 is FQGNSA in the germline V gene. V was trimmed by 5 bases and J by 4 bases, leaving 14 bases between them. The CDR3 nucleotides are TGTGCCAGCAGCCGACTAAGCCATGGAGAGACCCAGTACTTC. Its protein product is CASSRLSHGETQYF.

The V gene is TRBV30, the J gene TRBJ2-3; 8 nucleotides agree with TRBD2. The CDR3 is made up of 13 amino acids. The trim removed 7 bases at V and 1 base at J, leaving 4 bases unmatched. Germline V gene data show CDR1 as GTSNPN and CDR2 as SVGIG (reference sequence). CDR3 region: CAFQRERTDTQYF. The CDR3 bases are TGTGCCTTTCAGCGGGAGCGCACAGATACGCAGTATTTT.

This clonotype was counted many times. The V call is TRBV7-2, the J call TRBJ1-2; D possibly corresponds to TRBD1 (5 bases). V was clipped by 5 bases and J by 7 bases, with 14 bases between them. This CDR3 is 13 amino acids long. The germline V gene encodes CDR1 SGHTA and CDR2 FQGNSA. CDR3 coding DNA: TGTGCCAGCAGCCCCCCGGCAGGGACTGGCTACACCTTC. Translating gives CASSPPAGTGYTF.

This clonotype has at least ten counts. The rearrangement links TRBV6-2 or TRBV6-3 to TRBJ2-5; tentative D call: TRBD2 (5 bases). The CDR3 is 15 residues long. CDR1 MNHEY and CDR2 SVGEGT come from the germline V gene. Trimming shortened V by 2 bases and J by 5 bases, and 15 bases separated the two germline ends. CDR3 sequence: CASSYDTVRRETQYF. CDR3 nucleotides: TGTGCCAGCAGTTACGACACCGTAAGGAGGGAGACCCAGTACTTC.

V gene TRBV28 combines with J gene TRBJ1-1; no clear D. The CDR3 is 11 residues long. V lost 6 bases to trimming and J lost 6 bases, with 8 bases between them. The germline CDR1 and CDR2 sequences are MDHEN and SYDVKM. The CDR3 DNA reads TGTGCCAGCAGCCCCCAGGCTGAAGCTTTCTTT. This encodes CASSPQAEAFF.

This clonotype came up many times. DNA for the CDR3: TGTGCCAGCAGTTACTCGGGAGGGGCGCATACCGGGGAGCTGTTTTTT. This codes for CASSYSGGAHTGELFF. This sequence joins TRBV6-5 and TRBJ2-2, with 7 bases fitting TRBD2. The trim removed 0 bases at V and 5 bases at J, leaving 6 bases unmatched. CDR1 and CDR2 from the germline V gene are MNHEY and SVGAGI. The CDR3 extends over 16 amino acids.

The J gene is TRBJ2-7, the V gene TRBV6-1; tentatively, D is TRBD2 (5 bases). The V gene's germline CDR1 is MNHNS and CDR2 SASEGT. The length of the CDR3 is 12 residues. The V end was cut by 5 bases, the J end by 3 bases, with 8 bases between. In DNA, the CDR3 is TGTGCCAGCAGTCGGGGAAACTACGAGCAGTACTTC. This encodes CASSRGNYEQYF.

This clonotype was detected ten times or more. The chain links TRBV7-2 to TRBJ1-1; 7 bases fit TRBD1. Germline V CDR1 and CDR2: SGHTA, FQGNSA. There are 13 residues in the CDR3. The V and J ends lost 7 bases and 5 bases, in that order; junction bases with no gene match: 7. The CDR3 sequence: CASKRGGWTEAFF. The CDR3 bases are TGTGCCAGCAAAAGAGGGGGCTGGACTGAAGCTTTCTTT.

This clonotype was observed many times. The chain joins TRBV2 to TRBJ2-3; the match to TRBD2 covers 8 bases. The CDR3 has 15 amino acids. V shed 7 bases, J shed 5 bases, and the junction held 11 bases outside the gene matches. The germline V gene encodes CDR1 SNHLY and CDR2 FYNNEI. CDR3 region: CASTPSGLAGDTQYF. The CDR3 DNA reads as TGTGCCAGCACCCCAAGCGGGCTAGCGGGAGATACGCAGTATTTT.

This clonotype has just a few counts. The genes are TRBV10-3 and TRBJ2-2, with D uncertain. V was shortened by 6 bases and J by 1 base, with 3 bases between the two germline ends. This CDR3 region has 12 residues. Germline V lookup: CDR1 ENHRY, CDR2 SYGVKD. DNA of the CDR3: TGTGCCATCAGGGAGAACACCGGGGAGCTGTTTTTT. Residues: CAIRENTGELFF.

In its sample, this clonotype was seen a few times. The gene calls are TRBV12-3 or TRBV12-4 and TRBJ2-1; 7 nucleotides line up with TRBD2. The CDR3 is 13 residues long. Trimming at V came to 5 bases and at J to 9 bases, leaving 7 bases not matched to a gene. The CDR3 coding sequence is TGTGCCAGCAGTAAAGGACTAGTCGGTGAGCAGTTCTTC. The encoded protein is CASSKGLVGEQFF.

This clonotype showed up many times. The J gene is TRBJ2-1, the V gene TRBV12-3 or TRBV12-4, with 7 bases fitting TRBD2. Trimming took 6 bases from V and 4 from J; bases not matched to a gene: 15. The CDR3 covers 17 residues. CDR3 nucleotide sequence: TGTGCCAGCAGCCTCCCCGGCGGGAGCCCCGAGTACAATGAGCAGTTCTTC. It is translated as CASSLPGGSPEYNEQFF.

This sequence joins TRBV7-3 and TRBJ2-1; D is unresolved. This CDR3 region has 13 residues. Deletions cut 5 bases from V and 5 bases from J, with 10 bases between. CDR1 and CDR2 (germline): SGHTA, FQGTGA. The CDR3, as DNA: TGTGCCAGCAGCGATTCAAGGGACAATGAGCAGTTCTTC. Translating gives CASSDSRDNEQFF.

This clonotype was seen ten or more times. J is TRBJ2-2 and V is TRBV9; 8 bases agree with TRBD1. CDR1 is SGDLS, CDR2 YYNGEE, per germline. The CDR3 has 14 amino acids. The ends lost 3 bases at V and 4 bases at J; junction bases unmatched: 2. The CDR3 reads CASSGTGFTGELFF. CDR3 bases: TGTGCCAGCAGCGGGACAGGGTTCACCGGGGAGCTGTTTTTT.

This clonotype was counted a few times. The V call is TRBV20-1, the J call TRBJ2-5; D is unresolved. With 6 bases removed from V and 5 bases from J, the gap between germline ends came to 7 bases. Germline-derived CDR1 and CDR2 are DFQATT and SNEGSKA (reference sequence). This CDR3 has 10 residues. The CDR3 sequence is CSAVKETQYF. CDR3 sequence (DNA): TGCAGTGCAGTAAAGGAGACCCAGTACTTC.

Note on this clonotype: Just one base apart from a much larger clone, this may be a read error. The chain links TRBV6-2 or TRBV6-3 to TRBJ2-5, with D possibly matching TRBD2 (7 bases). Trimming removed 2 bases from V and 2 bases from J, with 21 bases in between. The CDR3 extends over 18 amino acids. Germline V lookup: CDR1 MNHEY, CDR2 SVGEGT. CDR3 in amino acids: CASSYRTGGGRGQETQYF. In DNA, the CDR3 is TGTGCCAGCAGTTACCGGACTGGCGGGGGCCGGGGGCAAGAGACCCAGTACTTC.